The 23 T cell receptor beta chains given below trace back to one sample, sequenced in a study of blood T cell repertoires in COVID-19. TCRdb's table, derived via immunoSEQ multiplex PCR, lists solely in-frame clones and lacks some. Found here are fewer than 300,000 clones, more than 85% of them singletons; the top ten hold 0.7% to 0.9%. Sequencing input: peripheral blood. Receptors were obtained from a man younger than 45 with acute or convalescent COVID-19.

The rearrangement uses TRBV6-1 and TRBJ2-3, with 7 bases fitting TRBD2. CDR1 and CDR2 (germline): MNHNS, SASEGT. This CDR3 has 14 residues. The V gene end was trimmed by 2 bases and the J gene end by 5 bases; junction bases not matched to a gene: 4. The CDR3 coding sequence is TGTGCCAGCAGTGAATGGGGAGGGCGAGATACGCAGTATTTT. It specifies CASSEWGGRDTQYF.

This chain links TRBV28 with TRBJ2-7, with D possibly being TRBD2 (5 bases). Germline values: CDR1 MDHEN, CDR2 SYDVKM. V lost 6 bases and J lost 3, with 9 bases in between. The CDR3 length is 12 residues. The CDR3 is CASRGDNYEQYF. In DNA form, the CDR3 reads TGTGCCAGCAGGGGAGACAACTACGAGCAGTACTTC.

Written as DNA, the CDR3 is TGTGCCTGGAGCAGGAAAGGGGTCAGCTCCTACGAGCAGTACTTC. Its translation: CAWSRKGVSSYEQYF. This sequence joins TRBV30 and TRBJ2-7, with a weak D call TRBD1 (5 bases). Germline V gene lookup returns CDR1 GTSNPN and CDR2 SVGIG (reference sequence). The CDR3 totals 15 residues. Deletions cut 3 bases from V and 0 bases from J, with 15 bases between.

The J gene is TRBJ1-2, the V gene TRBV3-1 (or the pseudogene TRBV3-2), with a tentative D call TRBD1 (6 bases). Trimming removed 2 bases at V and 4 bases at J, with 14 bases between. The germline V gene encodes CDR1 LGHDT and CDR2 YNNKEL (reference sequence). This CDR3 is 15 amino acids long. CDR3 in DNA: TGTGCCAGCAGCCAATCTGGGGGCTCCGTCTATGGCTACACCTTC. This gives the protein CASSQSGGSVYGYTF.

The rearrangement joins TRBV2 to TRBJ2-1, with TRBD1 as a possible D gene (5 bases). The CDR3 totals 13 residues. The V end lost 9 bases, the J end lost 3 bases, and 12 bases lay between the germline ends. Germline assignment: CDR1 SNHLY and CDR2 FYNNEI. The CDR3 spells CARRGSGYNEQFF. The CDR3 DNA follows: TGTGCCAGAAGGGGCAGTGGCTACAATGAGCAGTTCTTC.

This sequence joins TRBV6-5 and TRBJ1-4; possibly TRBD1 for D (6 bases). CDR1 and CDR2 from the germline V gene are MNHEY and SVGAGI. Trimming removed 5 bases at V and 5 bases at J, with 6 bases between. This CDR3 spans 12 amino acids. The CDR3 reads CASSQGNEKLFF. CDR3 bases: TGTGCCAGCAGTCAGGGGAATGAAAAACTGTTTTTT.

The V call is TRBV11-2, the J call TRBJ2-1, with D possibly matching TRBD2 (6 bases). Per the germline V gene, CDR1 is SGHAT and CDR2 is FQNNGV. The CDR3 is 17 amino acids. The V and J ends lost 0 bases and 8 bases respectively, with 20 bases between them. CDR3 bases: TGTGCCAGCAGCTTAGATATTGCGGGAATGGGTGTAGATGAGCAGTTCTTC. Translating it yields CASSLDIAGMGVDEQFF. Filled out from reference TRBV11-2 and TRBJ2-1, the complete variable domain reads EAGVAQSPRYKIIEKRQSVAFWCNPISGHATLYWYQQILGQGPKLLIQFQNNGVVDDSQLPKDRFSAERLKGVDSTLKIQPAKLEDSAVYLCASSLDIAGMGVDEQFFGPGTRLTVL.

The rearrangement links TRBV2 to TRBJ1-3, with TRBD1 identical over 7 bases. Germline V gives CDR1 SNHLY, CDR2 FYNNEI. The CDR3 runs to 15 residues. V was clipped by 7 bases and J by 4 bases; unmatched bases: 10. The CDR3 DNA is TGTGCCAGCATCCTGGAGGGGGCGCGGGGAAACACCATATATTTT. This gives the protein CASILEGARGNTIYF.

The gene calls are TRBV7-2 and TRBJ2-1; 7 bases align to TRBD2. This CDR3 contains 17 residues. Germline V CDR1 and CDR2: SGHTA, FQGNSA. Losses at the gene ends were 4 bases for V and 4 bases for J; bases not matched to a gene: 13. The CDR3 DNA follows: TGTGCCAGCAGCTCCCCCCGGGGTAGCGGGCTATACAATGAGCAGTTCTTC. As protein: CASSSPRGSGLYNEQFF.

The CDR3 nucleotides are TGTGCCAGCAGGGAGCGGGGGAAAAACATTCAGTACTTC. As protein: CASRERGKNIQYF. The gene calls are TRBV6-5 and TRBJ2-4, with 8 bases matching TRBD2. Germline trimming cut 6 bases from V and 4 bases from J; bases unmatched to any gene: 2. The germline gives CDR1 MNHEY, CDR2 SVGAGI. The CDR3 covers 13 residues.

The gene calls are TRBV14 and TRBJ2-1; TRBD2 agrees at 11 bases. CDR1 and CDR2 (germline): SGHDN, FVKESK. The CDR3 covers 15 residues. The V and J ends lost 8 bases and 8 bases, in that order; junction bases with no gene match: 11. CDR3 bases: TGTGCCAGCGCACTAGCGGGGGACCCTGACCATGAGCAGTTCTTC. Translated, it gives CASALAGDPDHEQFF.

This rearrangement joins TRBV7-2 to TRBJ1-1; unclear D gene. Trimming shortened V by 2 bases and J by 0 bases, and 10 bases separated the two germline ends. The CDR3 length is 15 residues. Germline loops: CDR1 SGHTA, CDR2 FQGNSA. CDR3 sequence reads: CASSLFNRMNTEAFF. Here the CDR3 DNA reads TGTGCCAGCAGCTTATTTAACAGAATGAACACTGAAGCTTTCTTT.

The rearrangement uses TRBV24-1 and TRBJ1-5, with TRBD1 identical over 7 bases. V shed 4 bases, J shed 0 bases, and the junction held 5 bases outside the gene matches. Germline CDR1 KGHDR, CDR2 SFDVKD. This CDR3 contains 16 residues. The CDR3 region is CATSEHRGSSNQPQHF. The CDR3, as DNA: TGTGCCACCAGTGAACACAGGGGATCTAGCAATCAGCCCCAGCATTTT.

The chain uses TRBV7-3 and TRBJ1-1; 7 bases fit TRBD1. This CDR3 spans 15 amino acids. Germline assignment: CDR1 SGHTA and CDR2 FQGTGA. Germline trimming cut 5 bases from V and 3 bases from J; bases unmatched to any gene: 9. Written as DNA, the CDR3 is TGTGCCAGCAGCCCCCTAGGAGGGGGCGACACTGAAGCTTTCTTT. Residues: CASSPLGGGDTEAFF.

Concerning this clone itself: At one boundary the junction diverges from the germline segment, which might be a read error. This sequence joins TRBV7-7 and TRBJ1-5, with TRBD1 identical over 9 bases. Germline loops: CDR1 SSHAT, CDR2 FNYEAQ (reference sequence). This CDR3 spans 19 amino acids. In DNA, the CDR3 is TGTGCTAGCAGTCACACGATTACCGGGACAGGGACTAGCAATCAGCCCCAGCATTTT. Its translation is CASSHTITGTGTSNQPQHF.

The chain couples TRBV4-1 to TRBJ1-5; 12 positions match TRBD1. Per the germline V gene, CDR1 is MGHRA and CDR2 is YSYEKL. V was pared by 2 bases and J by 0 bases, with 5 bases of the junction left unmatched. The length of the CDR3 is 18 residues. CDR3 nucleotides: TGCGCCAGCAGCCAATGGGGACAGGGGGCCTATAGCAATCAGCCCCAGCATTTT. It is translated as CASSQWGQGAYSNQPQHF.

V gene TRBV6-1 combines with J gene TRBJ1-4; 7 nucleotides align to TRBD1. J was trimmed by 0 bases and V by 5 bases; bases with no gene match: 3. The CDR3 extends over 15 amino acids. From germline, CDR1 is MNHNS and CDR2 SASEGT. The CDR3 loop is CASSRDSATNEKLFF. DNA for the CDR3: TGTGCCAGCAGTAGGGACAGTGCAACTAATGAAAAACTGTTTTTT.

This clone was seen more than once but under ten times. The chain carries TRBV9 and TRBJ1-3; D is ambiguous. CDR1 and CDR2 (germline): SGDLS, YYNGEE. The ends were cut back, 4 bases at V and 4 bases at J, with 12 bases in the middle. The CDR3 is 14 amino acids. The CDR3 loop is CASSREGLGNTIYF. As DNA, the CDR3 is TGTGCCAGCAGCCGGGAAGGGTTGGGAAACACCATATATTTT.

The chain has TRBV5-1 and TRBJ2-5, with 10 bases fitting TRBD1. CDR1 is SGHRS, CDR2 YFSETQ, per germline. The V segment lost 6 bases and the J segment 6 bases; nucleotides outside the gene matches: 8. The CDR3 is made up of 14 amino acids. The CDR3 bases are TGCGCCAGCAACCCGAGGGACAGGGGCCAGACCCAGTACTTC. The encoded protein is CASNPRDRGQTQYF.

The rearrangement links TRBV7-3 to TRBJ1-1; 7 nucleotides agree with TRBD1. The V and J ends lost 2 bases and 1 base, in that order; junction bases with no gene match: 1. The germline gives CDR1 SGHTA, CDR2 FQGTGA. This CDR3 comprises 14 residues. CDR3 in amino acids: CASSLDRANTEAFF. As DNA, the CDR3 is TGTGCCAGCAGCTTAGACAGGGCGAACACTGAAGCTTTCTTT.

The genes are TRBV6-5 and TRBJ2-1, with TRBD2 matching over 10 bases. The V gene end was trimmed by 2 bases and the J gene end by 6 bases; junction bases not matched to a gene: 1. This CDR3 comprises 14 residues. Germline loops: CDR1 MNHEY, CDR2 SVGAGI. This CDR3 reads CASSYERGGNEQFF. CDR3 DNA: TGTGCCAGCAGTTACGAGCGGGGGGGCAATGAGCAGTTCTTC.

The chain couples TRBV19 to TRBJ1-2; possibly TRBD1 for D (6 bases). This CDR3 comprises 17 residues. Germline values: CDR1 LNHDA, CDR2 SQIVND (reference sequence). Between the trimmed V and J ends, which lost 6 bases and 0 bases, there was a span of 20 bases. The CDR3 loop reads CASRPLDSGGPNYGYTF. As DNA, the CDR3 is TGTGCCAGTAGGCCCCTGGACAGCGGGGGCCCTAACTATGGCTACACCTTC.

The chain uses TRBV19 and TRBJ1-1, with D uncertain. The V end was cut by 5 bases, the J end by 0 bases, with 16 bases between. The CDR3 runs to 16 residues. The germline gives CDR1 LNHDA, CDR2 SQIVND (reference sequence). CDR3 in amino acids: CASSSREARMNTEAFF. As DNA, the CDR3 is TGTGCCAGTAGTTCCCGGGAGGCCCGGATGAACACTGAAGCTTTCTTT.